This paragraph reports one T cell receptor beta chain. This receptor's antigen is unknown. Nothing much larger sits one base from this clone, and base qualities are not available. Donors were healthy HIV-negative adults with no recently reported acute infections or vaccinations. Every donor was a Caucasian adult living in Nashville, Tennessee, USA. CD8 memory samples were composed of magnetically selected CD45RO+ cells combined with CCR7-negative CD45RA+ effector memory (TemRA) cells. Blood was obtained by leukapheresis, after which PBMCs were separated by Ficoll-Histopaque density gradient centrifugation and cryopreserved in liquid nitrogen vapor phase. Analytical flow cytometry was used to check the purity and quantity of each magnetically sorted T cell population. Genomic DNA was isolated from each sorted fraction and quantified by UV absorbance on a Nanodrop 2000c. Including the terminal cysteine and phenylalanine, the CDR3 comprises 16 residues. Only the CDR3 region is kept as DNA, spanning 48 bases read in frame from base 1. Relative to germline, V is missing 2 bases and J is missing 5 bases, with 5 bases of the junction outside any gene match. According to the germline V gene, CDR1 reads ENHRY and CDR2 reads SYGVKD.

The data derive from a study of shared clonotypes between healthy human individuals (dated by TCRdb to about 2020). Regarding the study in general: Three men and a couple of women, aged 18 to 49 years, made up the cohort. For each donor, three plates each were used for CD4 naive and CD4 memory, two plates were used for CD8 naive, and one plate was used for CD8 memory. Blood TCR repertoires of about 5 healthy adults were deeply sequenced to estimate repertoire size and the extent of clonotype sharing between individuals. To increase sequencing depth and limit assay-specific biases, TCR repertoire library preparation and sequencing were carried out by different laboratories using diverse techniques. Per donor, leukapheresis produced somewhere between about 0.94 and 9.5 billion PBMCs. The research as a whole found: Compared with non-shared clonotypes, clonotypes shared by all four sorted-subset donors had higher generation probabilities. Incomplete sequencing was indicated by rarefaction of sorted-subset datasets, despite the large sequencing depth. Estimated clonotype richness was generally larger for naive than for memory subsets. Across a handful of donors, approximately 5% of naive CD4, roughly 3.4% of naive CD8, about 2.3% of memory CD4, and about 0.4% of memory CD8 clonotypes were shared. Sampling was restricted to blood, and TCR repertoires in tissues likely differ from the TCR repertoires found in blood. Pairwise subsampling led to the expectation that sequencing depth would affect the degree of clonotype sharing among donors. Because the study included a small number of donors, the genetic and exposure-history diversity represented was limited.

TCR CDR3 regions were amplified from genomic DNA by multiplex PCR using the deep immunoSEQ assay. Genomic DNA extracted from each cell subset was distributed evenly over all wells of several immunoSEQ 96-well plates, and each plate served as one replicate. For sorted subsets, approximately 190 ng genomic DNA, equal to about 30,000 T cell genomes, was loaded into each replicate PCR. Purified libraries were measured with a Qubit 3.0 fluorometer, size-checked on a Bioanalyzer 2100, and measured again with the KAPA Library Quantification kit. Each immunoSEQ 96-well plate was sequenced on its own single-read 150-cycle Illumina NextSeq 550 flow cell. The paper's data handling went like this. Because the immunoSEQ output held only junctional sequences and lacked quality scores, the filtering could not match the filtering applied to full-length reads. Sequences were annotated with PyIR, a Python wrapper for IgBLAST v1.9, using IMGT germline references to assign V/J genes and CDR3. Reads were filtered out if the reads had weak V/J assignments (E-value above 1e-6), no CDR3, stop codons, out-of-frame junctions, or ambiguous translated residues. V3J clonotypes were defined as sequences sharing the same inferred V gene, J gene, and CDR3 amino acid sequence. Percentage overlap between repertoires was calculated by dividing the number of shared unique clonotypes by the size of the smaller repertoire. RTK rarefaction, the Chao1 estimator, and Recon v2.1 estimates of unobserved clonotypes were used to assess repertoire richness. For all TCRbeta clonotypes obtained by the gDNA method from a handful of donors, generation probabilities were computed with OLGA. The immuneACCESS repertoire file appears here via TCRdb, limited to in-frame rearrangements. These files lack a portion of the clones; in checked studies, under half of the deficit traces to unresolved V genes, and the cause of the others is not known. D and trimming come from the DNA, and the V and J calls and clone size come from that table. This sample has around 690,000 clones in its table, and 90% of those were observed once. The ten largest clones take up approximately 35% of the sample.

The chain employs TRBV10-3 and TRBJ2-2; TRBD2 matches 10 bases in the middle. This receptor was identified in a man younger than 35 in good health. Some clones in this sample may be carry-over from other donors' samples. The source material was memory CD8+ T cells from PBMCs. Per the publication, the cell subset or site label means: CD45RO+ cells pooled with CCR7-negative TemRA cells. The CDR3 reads CAISEPLAGTTGELFF. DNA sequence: TGTGCCATCAGTGAGCCACTAGCGGGAACGACCGGGGAGCTGTTTTTT.